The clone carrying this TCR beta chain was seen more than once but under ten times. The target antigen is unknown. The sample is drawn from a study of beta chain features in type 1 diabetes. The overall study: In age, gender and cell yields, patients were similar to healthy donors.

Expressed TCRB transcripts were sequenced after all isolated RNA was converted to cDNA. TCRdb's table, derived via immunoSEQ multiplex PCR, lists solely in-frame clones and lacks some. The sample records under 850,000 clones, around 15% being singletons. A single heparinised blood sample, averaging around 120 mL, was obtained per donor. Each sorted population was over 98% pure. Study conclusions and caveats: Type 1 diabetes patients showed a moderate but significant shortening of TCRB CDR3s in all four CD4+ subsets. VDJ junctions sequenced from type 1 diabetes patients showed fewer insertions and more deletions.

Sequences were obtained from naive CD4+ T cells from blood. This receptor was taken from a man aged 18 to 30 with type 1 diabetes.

CDR3 nucleotides: TGTGCCAGCAGTCAGAATAGCGGGGGGGCCTCAGATGAGCAGTTCTTC. Translating it yields CASSQNSGGASDEQFF. The chain combines TRBV11-2 with TRBJ2-1, with TRBD2 matching 11 bases. This CDR3 has 16 amino acids. J gave up 8 bases and V 6 bases, and 12 bases lay outside the gene matches. Germline loops: CDR1 SGHAT, CDR2 FQNNGV.